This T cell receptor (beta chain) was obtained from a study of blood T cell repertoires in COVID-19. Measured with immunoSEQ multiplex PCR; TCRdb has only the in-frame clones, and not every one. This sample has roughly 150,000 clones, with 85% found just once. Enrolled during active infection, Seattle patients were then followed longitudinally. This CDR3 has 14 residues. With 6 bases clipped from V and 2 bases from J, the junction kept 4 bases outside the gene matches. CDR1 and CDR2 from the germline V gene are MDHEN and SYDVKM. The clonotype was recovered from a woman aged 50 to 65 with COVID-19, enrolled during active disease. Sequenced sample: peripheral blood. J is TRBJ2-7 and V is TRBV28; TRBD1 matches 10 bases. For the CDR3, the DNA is TGTGCCAGCAGCCAGACAGGGGGCCCCTACGAGCAGTACTTC. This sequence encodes CASSQTGGPYEQYF. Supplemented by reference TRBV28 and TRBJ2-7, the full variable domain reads DVKVTQSSRYLVKRTGEKVFLECVQDMDHENMFWYRQDPGLGLRLIYFSYDVKMKEKGDIPEGYSVSREKKERFSLILESASTNQTSMYLCASSQTGGPYEQYFGPGTRLTVT.